A single sample gave rise to the 2 T cell receptor beta chains below, sequenced in a study of blood T cell repertoires in COVID-19 (dated by TCRdb to about 2020). The method behind the library was the immunoSEQ multiplex PCR assay. TCRdb mirrors the immuneACCESS table, restricted to in-frame sequences. Some clones are absent from its copies; in checked studies, under half trace to an unresolved V gene, and the reason for the others is unknown. For this sample the table gives fewer than 35,000 clones, of which roughly nine tenths were detected only once. The biggest ten clones account for around 8.4% of the sample. Sequencing used peripheral blood. These receptors all come from a man aged 70 or older with active or convalescent COVID-19.

The rearrangement joins TRBV7-2 to TRBJ2-3; the match to TRBD2 covers 7 bases. With V trimmed by 2 bases and J by 11 bases, 7 bases remained unmatched. Per germline, CDR1 SGHTA and CDR2 FQGNSA. There are 13 residues in the CDR3. CDR3 sequence: CASSLSPRGVQYF. For the CDR3, the DNA is TGTGCCAGCAGCTTATCCCCCCGGGGGGTGCAGTATTTT.

This clone came up a few times. The V and J genes are TRBV7-6 and TRBJ2-1, with 7 bases matching TRBD2. This CDR3 is built from 16 residues. Losses at the gene ends were 5 bases for V and 4 bases for J; bases not matched to a gene: 11. Germline lookup yields CDR1 SGHVS and CDR2 FNYEAQ. In DNA form, the CDR3 reads TGTGCCAGCAGCGAAGGGCAAGCGGGGCTATACAATGAGCAGTTCTTC. Protein sequence: CASSEGQAGLYNEQFF.